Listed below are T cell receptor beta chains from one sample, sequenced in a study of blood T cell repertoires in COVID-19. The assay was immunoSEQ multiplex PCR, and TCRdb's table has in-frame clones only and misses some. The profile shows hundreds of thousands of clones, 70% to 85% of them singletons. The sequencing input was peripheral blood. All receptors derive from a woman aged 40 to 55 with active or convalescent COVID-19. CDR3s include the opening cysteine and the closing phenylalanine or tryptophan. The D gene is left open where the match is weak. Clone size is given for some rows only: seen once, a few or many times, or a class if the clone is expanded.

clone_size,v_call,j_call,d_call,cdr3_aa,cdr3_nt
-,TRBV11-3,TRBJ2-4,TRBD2,CASSLRTSGVLAKNIQYF,TGTGCCAGCAGCTTACGGACTAGCGGGGTACTAGCCAAAAACATTCAGTACTTC
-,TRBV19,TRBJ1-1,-,CATSAEGRSTEAFF,TGTGCCACCTCCGCGGAGGGGAGGAGCACTGAAGCTTTCTTT
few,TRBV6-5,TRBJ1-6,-,CASSYSSDGNSPLHF,TGTGCCAGCAGTTACTCGTCCGACGGGAATTCACCCCTCCACTTT
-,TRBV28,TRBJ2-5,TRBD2,CASTPGGAWETQYF,TGTGCCAGCACCCCGGGGGGGGCCTGGGAGACCCAGTACTTC
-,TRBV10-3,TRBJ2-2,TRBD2,CAISDLAENTGELFF,TGTGCCATCAGTGACCTAGCGGAGAACACCGGGGAGCTGTTTTTT
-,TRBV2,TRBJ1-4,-,CASTGGRSLFF,TGTGCCAGCACTGGGGGCCGTTCATTGTTTTTT
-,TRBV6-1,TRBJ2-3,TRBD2,CASSELSGAGGRRDTQYF,TGTGCCAGCAGTGAATTGAGCGGAGCGGGGGGGCGGAGGGATACGCAGTATTTT
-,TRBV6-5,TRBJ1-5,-,CASIQIQGNQPQHF,TGTGCCAGCATCCAAATACAGGGAAATCAGCCCCAGCATTTT
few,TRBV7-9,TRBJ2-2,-,CASVPSPNTGELFF,TGTGCCAGCGTTCCGTCTCCGAACACCGGGGAGCTGTTTTTT
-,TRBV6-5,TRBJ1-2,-,CASSYSVTAHRGYTF,TGTGCCAGCAGTTACTCGGTAACAGCCCATCGTGGCTACACCTTC
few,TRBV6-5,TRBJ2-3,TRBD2,CASSLTSENTDTQYF,TGTGCCAGCAGCCTGACTAGCGAGAACACAGATACGCAGTATTTT
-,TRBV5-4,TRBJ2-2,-,CASSLARSGELFF,TGTGCCAGCAGCTTGGCCCGTTCCGGGGAGCTGTTTTTT
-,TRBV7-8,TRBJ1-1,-,CASSPRGRSAFF,TGTGCCAGCAGCCCCAGGGGCCGTAGCGCTTTCTTT
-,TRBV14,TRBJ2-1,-,CASSLVPRTQEQFF,TGTGCCAGCAGCCTCGTTCCCCGCACACAGGAGCAGTTCTTC
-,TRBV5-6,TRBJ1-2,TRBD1,CAGTSGGAGGYTF,TGTGCCGGGACTTCAGGGGGCGCGGGTGGCTACACCTTC
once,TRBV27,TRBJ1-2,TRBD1,CASSLDRGIYGYTF,TGTGCCAGCAGTTTGGACAGGGGTATCTATGGCTACACCTTC
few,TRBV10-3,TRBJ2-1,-,CAISEGRGAPDEQFF,TGTGCCATCAGTGAAGGGAGGGGGGCCCCGGATGAGCAGTTCTTC
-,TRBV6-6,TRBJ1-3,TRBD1,CASSRDSSSGNTIYF,TGTGCCAGCAGTCGGGACAGTTCCTCTGGAAACACCATATATTTT
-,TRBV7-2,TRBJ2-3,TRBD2,CASSPNGGGAADTQYF,TGTGCCAGCAGCCCTAACGGCGGGGGGGCCGCAGATACGCAGTATTTT
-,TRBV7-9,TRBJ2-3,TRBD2,CASSAEAGGTDTQYF,TGTGCCAGCAGCGCAGAGGCGGGGGGCACAGATACGCAGTATTTT
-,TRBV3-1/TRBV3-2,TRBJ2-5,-,CASSEGLLQETQYF,TGTGCCAGCAGCGAAGGACTTCTCCAAGAGACCCAGTACTTC
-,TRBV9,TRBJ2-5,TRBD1,CASSARTGRETQYF,TGTGCCAGCAGCGCCCGGACAGGGAGAGAGACCCAGTACTTC
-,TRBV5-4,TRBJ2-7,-,CASSSGGGEQYF,TGTGCCAGCAGCTCTGGGGGAGGCGAGCAGTACTTC
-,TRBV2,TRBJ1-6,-,CASQGGLNSPLHF,TGTGCCAGCCAGGGAGGTTTGAATTCACCCCTCCACTTT
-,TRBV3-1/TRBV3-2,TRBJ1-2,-,CASSQATGEVGYTF,TGTGCCAGCAGCCAAGCTACCGGGGAGGTTGGCTACACCTTC
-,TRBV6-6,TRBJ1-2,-,CASNRRSGAGDYGYTF,TGTGCCAGCAATAGAAGGAGCGGGGCGGGAGACTATGGCTACACCTTC
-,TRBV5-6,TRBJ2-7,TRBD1,CASSFGQGVEQYF,TGTGCCAGCAGTTTCGGACAGGGGGTTGAGCAGTACTTC
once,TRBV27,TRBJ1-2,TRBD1,CASSFGRQGLDGYTF,TGTGCCAGCAGTTTCGGGAGACAGGGTTTGGATGGCTACACCTTC
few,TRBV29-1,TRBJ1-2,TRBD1,CSVGQGAMRGYTF,TGCAGCGTCGGACAGGGGGCGATGAGAGGCTACACCTTC
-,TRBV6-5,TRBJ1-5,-,CASAGTSRDQPQHF,TGTGCCAGCGCAGGGACAAGTAGGGATCAGCCCCAGCATTTT
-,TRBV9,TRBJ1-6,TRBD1,CASSAETGGLITYNSPLHF,TGTGCCAGCAGCGCGGAGACAGGGGGCCTCATAACCTATAATTCACCCCTCCACTTT
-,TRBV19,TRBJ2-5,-,CASSIAETQYF,TGTGCCAGTAGTATAGCGGAGACCCAGTACTTC